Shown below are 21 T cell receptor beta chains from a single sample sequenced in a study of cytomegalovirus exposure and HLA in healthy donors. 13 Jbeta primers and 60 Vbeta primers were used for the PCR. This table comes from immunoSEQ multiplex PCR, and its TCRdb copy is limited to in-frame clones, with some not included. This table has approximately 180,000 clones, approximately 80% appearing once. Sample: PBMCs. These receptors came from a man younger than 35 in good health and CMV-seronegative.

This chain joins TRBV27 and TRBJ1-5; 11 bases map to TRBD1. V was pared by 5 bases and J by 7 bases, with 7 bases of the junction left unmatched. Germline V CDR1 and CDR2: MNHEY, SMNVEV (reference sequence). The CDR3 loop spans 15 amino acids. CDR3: CASSRARDRGQPQHF. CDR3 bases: TGTGCCAGCAGTCGGGCCCGGGACAGGGGGCAGCCCCAGCATTTT.

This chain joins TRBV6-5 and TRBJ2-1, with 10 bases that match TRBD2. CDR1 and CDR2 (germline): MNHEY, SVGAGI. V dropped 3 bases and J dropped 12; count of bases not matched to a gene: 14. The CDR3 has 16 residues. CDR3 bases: TGTGCCAGCAGTTATTCCGGGACTAGCGTCCCGGGTGTGCAGTTCTTC. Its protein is CASSYSGTSVPGVQFF.

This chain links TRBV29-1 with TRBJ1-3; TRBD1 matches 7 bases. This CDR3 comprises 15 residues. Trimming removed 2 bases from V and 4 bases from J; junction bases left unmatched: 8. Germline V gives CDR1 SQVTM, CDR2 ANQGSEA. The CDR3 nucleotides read TGCAGCGTTGAAAGGGGGCCCGAGGGGGGAAACACCATATATTTT. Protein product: CSVERGPEGGNTIYF.

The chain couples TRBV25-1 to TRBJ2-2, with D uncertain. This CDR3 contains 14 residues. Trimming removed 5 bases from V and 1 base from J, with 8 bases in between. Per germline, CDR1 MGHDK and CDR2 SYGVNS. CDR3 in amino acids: CASSTTGNTGELFF. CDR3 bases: TGTGCCAGCAGTACCACGGGGAACACCGGGGAGCTGTTTTTT.

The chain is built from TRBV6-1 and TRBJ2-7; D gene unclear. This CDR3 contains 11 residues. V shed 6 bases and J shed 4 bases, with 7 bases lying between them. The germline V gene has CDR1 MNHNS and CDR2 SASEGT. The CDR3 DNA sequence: TGTGCCAGCAGGGAACCTTACGAGCAGTACTTC. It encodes CASREPYEQYF.

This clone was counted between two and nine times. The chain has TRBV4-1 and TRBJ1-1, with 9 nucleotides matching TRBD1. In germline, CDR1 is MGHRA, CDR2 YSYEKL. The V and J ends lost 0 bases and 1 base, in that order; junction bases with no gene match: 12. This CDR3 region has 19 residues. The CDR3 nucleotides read TGCGCCAGCAGCCAAGATCTACGTACAGTGGGACAGGGGAACACTGAAGCTTTCTTT. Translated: CASSQDLRTVGQGNTEAFF.

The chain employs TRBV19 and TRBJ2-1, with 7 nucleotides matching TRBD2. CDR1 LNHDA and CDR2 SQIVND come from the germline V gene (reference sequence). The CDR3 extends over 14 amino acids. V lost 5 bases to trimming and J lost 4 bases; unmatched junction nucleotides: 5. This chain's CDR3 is CASSDRDYYNEQFF. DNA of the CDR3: TGTGCCAGTAGTGACCGGGACTATTACAATGAGCAGTTCTTC.

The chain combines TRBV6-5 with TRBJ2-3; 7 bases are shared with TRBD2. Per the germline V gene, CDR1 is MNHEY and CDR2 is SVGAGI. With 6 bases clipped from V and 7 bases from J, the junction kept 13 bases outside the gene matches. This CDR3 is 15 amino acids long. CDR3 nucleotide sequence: TGTGCCAGCAGGGAGTCGGGGGGTCGCGGGAATACGCAGTATTTT. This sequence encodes CASRESGGRGNTQYF.

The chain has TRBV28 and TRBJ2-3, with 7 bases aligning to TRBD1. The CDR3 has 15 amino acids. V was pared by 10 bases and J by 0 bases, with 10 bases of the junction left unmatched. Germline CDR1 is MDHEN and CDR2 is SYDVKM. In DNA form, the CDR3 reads TGTGCCACGGACGAACAGGGGCCGAGCACAGATACGCAGTATTTT. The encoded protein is CATDEQGPSTDTQYF.

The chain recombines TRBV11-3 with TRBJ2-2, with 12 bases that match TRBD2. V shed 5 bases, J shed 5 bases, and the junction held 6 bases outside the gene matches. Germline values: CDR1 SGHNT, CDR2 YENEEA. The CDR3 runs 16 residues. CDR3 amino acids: CASSHRLAGDTGELFF. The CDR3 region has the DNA TGTGCCAGCAGCCACCGACTAGCGGGGGATACCGGGGAGCTGTTTTTT.

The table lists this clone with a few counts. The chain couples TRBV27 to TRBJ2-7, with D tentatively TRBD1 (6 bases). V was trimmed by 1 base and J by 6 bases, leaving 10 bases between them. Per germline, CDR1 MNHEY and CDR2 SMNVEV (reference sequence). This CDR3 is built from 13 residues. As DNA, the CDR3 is TGTGCCAGCAGTTTATTGATAGGGGGCGAGCAGTACTTC. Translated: CASSLLIGGEQYF.

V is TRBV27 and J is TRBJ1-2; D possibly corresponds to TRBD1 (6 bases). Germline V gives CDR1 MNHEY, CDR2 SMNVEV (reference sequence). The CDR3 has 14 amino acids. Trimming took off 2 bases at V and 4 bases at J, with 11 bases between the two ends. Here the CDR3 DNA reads TGTGCCAGCAGTTTAAGGGCAGGGGTCTATGGCTACACCTTC. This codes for CASSLRAGVYGYTF.

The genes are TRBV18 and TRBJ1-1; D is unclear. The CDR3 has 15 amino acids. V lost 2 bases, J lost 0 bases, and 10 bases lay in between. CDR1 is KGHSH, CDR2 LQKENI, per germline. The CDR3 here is CASSPTIELNTEAFF. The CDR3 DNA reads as TGTGCCAGCTCACCAACTATCGAGTTGAACACTGAAGCTTTCTTT.

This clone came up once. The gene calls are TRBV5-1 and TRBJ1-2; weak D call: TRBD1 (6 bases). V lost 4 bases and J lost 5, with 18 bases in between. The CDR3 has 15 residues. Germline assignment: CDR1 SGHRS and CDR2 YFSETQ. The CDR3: CASSPAPDRLYGYTF. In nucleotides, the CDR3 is TGCGCCAGCAGCCCGGCACCTGACAGGCTATATGGCTACACCTTC.

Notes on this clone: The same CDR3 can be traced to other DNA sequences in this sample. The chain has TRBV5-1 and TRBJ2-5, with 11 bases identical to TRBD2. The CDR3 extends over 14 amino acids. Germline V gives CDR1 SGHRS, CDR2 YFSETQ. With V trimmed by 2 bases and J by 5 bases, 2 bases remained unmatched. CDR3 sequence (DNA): TGCGCCAGCAGCTTAGCTAGCGGGAGGGAGACCCAGTACTTC. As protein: CASSLASGRETQYF.

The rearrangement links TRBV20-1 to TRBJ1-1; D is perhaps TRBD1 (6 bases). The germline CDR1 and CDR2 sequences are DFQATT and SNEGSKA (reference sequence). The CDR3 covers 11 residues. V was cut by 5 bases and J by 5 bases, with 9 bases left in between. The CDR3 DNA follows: TGCAGTGCTCAGGGGAGAACTGAAGCTTTCTTT. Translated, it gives CSAQGRTEAFF.

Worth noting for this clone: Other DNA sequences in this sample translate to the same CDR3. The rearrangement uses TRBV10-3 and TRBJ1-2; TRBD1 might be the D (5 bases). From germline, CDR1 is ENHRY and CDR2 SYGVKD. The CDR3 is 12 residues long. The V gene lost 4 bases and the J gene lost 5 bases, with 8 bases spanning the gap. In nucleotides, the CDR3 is TGTGCCATCAGTGTGCGGGGGTATGGCTACACCTTC. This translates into CAISVRGYGYTF.

The CDR3: CASSAAGGFTEAFF. The DNA of the CDR3 is TGTGCCAGCAGCGCGGCGGGGGGATTCACTGAAGCTTTCTTT. The rearrangement links TRBV9 to TRBJ1-1, with D tentatively TRBD1 (5 bases). The length of the CDR3 is 14 residues. V was trimmed by 3 bases and J by 4 bases, leaving 13 bases between them. CDR1 and CDR2 (germline): SGDLS, YYNGEE.

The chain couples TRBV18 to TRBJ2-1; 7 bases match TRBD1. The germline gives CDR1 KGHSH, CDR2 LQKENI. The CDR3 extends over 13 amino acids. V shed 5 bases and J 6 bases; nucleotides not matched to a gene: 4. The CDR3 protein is CASSEGQSNEQFF. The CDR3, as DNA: TGTGCCAGCTCAGAGGGACAGTCCAATGAGCAGTTCTTC.

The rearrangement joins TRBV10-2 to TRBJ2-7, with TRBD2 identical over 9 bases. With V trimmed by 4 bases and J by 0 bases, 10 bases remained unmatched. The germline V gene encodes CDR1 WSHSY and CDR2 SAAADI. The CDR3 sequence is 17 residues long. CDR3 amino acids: CASSGPSGELISYEQYF. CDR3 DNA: TGCGCCAGCAGTGGACCTAGCGGGGAGCTTATCTCCTACGAGCAGTACTTC.

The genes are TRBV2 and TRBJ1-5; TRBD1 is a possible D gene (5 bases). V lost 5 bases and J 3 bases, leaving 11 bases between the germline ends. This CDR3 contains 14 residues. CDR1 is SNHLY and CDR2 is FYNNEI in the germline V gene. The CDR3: CASSSWGYNQPQHF. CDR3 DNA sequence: TGTGCCAGCAGTTCGTGGGGCTACAATCAGCCCCAGCATTTT. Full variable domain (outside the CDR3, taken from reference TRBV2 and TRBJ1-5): EPEVTQTPSHQVTQMGQEVILRCVPISNHLYFYWYRQILGQKVEFLVSFYNNEISEKSEIFDDQFSVERPDGSNFTLKIRSTKLEDSAMYFCASSSWGYNQPQHFGDGTRLSIL.